This T cell receptor (beta chain) comes out of a study of T cell clones after liver transplantation. The V gene lost 4 bases and the J gene lost 2 bases, with 13 bases spanning the gap. The CDR3 covers 15 residues. The V gene's germline CDR1 is SGDLS and CDR2 YYNGEE. TCRdb keeps only in-frame clones here, not all; method: immunoSEQ multiplex PCR. Of 95,000 to 110,000 clones in the sample, approximately 78% are singletons; the top ten hold 0.85% to 1%. The sequencing used CD4+ T cells from blood, collected before liver transplant. The origin of this receptor is a human donor who received a liver transplant. The rearrangement uses TRBV9 and TRBJ2-1, with TRBD2 as a possible D gene (5 bases). In nucleotides, the CDR3 is TGTGCCAGCAGCCTCCTCGGACTGACCTACAATGAGCAGTTCTTC. It translates to CASSLLGLTYNEQFF.